The TCR beta chain described here comes from a study of regulatory T cells in long-lasting Graves disease. CDR3-region Arm-PCR and iRepertoire HTBI primers produced the TCR beta libraries. TCRdb re-analysed the multiplex PCR reads in MiXCR, keeping a single row per CDR3 protein. The sample consists of 350,000 to 450,000 distinct CDR3 sequences, approximately 22% of them appearing once. Described time point: persistent/refractory GD, antithyroid drugs over 5 years with positive TRAb. Researchers made the TCR library from RNA that was extracted from PBMCs. The CDR3 sequence is 15 residues long. V was clipped by 0 bases and J by 3 bases; unmatched bases: 2. CDR1 is SGHRS and CDR2 is YFSETQ in the germline V gene.

Here the sequenced sample was peripheral blood mononuclear cells (PBMCs), taken when the disease was refractory, from a patient treated with antithyroid drugs. The genes are TRBV5-1 and TRBJ2-2; 7 positions agree with TRBD1. This sequence originates from a female donor with Graves disease. The CDR3 sequence: CASSLDRGDTGELFF. The CDR3 DNA sequence: TGCGCCAGCAGCTTGGACAGGGGTGACACCGGGGAGCTGTTTTTT.